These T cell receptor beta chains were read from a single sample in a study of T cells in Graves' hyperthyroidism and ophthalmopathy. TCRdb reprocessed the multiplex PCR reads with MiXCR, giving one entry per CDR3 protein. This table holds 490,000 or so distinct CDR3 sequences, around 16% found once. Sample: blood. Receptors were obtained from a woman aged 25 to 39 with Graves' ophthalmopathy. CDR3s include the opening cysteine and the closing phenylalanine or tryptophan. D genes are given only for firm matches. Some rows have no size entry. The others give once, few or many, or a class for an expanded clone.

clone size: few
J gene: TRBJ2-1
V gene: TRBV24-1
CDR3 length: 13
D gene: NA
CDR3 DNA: TGTGCCACCAGTGAGACGAGTGGCGATGAGCAGTTCTTC
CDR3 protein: CATSETSGDEQFF

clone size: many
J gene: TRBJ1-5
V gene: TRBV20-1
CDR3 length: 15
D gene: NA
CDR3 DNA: TGCAGTGCTAGTTCGGGTAATCCTCAAGATCAGCCCCAGCATTTT
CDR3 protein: CSASSGNPQDQPQHF

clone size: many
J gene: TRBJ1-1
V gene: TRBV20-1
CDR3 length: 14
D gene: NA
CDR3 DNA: TGCAGTGCTAGTTTGTTGGTGATGAACACTGAAGCTTTCTTT
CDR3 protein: CSASLLVMNTEAFF

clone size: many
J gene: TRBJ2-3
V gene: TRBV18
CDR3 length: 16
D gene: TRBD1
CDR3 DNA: TGTGCCAGCTCACCCCTTGGACAGGGCGGGACAGATACGCAGTATTTT
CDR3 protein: CASSPLGQGGTDTQYF

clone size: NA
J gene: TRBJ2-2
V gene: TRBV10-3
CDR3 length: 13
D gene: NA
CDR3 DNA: TGTGCCAGCAATAGCGGGAACACCGGGGAGCTGTTTTTT
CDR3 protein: CASNSGNTGELFF

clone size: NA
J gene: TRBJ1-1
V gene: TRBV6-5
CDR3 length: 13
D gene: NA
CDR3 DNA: TGTGCCAGCAGCTACATCGGAGGGACTGAAGCTTTCTTT
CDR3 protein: CASSYIGGTEAFF

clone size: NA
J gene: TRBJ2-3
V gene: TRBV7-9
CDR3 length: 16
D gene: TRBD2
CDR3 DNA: TGTGCCAGCAGCTATCCCGGACTAGCGGGAGCAGATACGCAGTATTTT
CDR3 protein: CASSYPGLAGADTQYF

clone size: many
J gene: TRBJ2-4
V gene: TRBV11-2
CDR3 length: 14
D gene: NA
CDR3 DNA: TGTGCCAGCAGCCTAAGGACAAACAAAAACATTCAGTACTTC
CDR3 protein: CASSLRTNKNIQYF

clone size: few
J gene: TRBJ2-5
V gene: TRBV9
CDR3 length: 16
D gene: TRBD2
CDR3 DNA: TGTGCCAGCAGCGTAGGGGGGGGGGACCTCCAAGAGACCCAGTACTTC
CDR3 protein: CASSVGGGDLQETQYF

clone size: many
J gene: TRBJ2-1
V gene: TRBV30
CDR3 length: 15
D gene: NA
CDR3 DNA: TGTGCCTGGAGTACTAGATTGGGCTCCTACAATGAGCAGTTCTTC
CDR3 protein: CAWSTRLGSYNEQFF

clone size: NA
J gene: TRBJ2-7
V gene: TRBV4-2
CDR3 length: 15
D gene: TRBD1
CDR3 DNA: TGTGCCAGCAGCCACACTCCGGGACAGGACTACGAGCAGTACTTC
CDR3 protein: CASSHTPGQDYEQYF

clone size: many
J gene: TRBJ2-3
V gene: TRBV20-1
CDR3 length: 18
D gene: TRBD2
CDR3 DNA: TGCAGTGCTAGAGCCTTAACTCTAGCGGGAGGGGGCACAGATACGCAGTATTTT
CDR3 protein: CSARALTLAGGGTDTQYF

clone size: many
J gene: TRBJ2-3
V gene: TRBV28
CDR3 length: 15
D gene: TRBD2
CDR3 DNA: TGTGCCAGCAGTAAGACTAGCGGGAGCGCAGATACGCAGTATTTT
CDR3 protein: CASSKTSGSADTQYF

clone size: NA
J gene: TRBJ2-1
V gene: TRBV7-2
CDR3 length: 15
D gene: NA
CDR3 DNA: TGTGCCAGCAGCTTAGCGGGGAGCGGATCAAATGAGCAGTTCTTC
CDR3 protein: CASSLAGSGSNEQFF

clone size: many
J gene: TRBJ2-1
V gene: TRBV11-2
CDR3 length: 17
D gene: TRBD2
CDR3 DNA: TGTGCCAGCAGTAAAACATCCGGGACTAGCGGGAGAAATGAGCAGTTCTTC
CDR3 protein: CASSKTSGTSGRNEQFF

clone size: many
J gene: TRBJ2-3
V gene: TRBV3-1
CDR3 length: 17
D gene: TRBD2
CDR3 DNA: TGTGCCAGCAGCCAAGGAGGAACTAGCGGGAGTGCAGATACGCAGTATTTT
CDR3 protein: CASSQGGTSGSADTQYF

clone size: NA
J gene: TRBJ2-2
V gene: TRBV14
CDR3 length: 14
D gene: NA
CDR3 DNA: TGTGCCAGCACCGAAGGGGTAAACACCGGGGAGCTGTTTTTT
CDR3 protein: CASTEGVNTGELFF

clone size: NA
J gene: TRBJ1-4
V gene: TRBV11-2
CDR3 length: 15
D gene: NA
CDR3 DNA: TGTGCCAGCAGCTTAAGAGGGAATCACGATGAAAAACTGTTTTTT
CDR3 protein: CASSLRGNHDEKLFF

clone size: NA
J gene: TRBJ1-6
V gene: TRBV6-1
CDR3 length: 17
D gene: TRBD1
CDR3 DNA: TGTGCCAGCAGTTCTGGACAGGGCGGGACCTATAATTCACCCCTCCACTTT
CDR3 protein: CASSSGQGGTYNSPLHF

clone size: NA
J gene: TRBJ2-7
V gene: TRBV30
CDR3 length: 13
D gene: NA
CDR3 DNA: TGTGCCTGGACCGGCGATCAGTCCTACGAGCAGTACTTC
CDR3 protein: CAWTGDQSYEQYF

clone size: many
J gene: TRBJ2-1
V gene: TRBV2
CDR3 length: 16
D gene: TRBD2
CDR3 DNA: TGTGCCAGCAGTGACGGGGGACTAGCGGGAGCCAATGAGCAGTTCTTC
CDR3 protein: CASSDGGLAGANEQFF

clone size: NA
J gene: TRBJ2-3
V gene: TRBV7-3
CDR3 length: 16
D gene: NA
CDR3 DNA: TGTGCCAGCAGCCAGATCGGGACACAACTCACAGATACGCAGTATTTT
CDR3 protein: CASSQIGTQLTDTQYF

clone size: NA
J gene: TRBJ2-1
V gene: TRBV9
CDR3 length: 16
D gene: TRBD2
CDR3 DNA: TGTGCCAGCAGCGCACGACTAGCGGGGCCGGGGGATGAGCAGTTCTTC
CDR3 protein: CASSARLAGPGDEQFF

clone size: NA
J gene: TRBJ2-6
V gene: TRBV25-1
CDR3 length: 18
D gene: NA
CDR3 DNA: TGTGCCAGCGCTTCCTTTATACACAGCCTCTCTGGGGCCAACGTCCTGACTTTC
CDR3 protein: CASASFIHSLSGANVLTF

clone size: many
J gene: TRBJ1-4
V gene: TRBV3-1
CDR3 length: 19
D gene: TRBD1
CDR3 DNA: TGTGCCAGCAGCCAAGGACCGGGACAGGGGACTGCAACTAATGAAAAACTGTTTTTT
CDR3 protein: CASSQGPGQGTATNEKLFF

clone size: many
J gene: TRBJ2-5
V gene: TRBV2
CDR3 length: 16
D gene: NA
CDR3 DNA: TGTGCCAGCAGTGACGAGATGGAGGGGGTCGAAGAGACCCAGTACTTC
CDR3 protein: CASSDEMEGVEETQYF

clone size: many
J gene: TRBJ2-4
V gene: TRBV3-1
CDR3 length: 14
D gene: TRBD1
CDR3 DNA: TGTGCCAGCAGCCTAGGGGGCGCCCAAAACATTCAGTACTTC
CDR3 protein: CASSLGGAQNIQYF

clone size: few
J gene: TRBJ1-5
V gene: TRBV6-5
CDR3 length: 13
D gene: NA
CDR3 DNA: TGTGCCAGCAGTTACACGATCAATCAGCCCCAGCATTTT
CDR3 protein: CASSYTINQPQHF

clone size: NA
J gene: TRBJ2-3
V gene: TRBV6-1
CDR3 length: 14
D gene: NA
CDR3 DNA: TGTGCCAGCCGAGACGGGACCAGCACAGATATGCAGTATTTT
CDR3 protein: CASRDGTSTDMQYF

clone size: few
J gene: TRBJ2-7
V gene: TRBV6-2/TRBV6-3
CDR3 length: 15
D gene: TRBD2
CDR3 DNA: TGTGCCAGCAGTTCCCATAGCGGGGCAGCCTACGAGCAGTACTTC
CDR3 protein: CASSSHSGAAYEQYF

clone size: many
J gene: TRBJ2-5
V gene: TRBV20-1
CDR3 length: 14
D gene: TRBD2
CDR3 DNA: TGCAGTGCTGCACGACTAGCGGGACAAGAGACCCAGTACTTC
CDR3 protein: CSAARLAGQETQYF

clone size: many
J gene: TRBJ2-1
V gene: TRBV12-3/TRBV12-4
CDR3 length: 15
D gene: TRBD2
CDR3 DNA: TGTGCCAGCCAGCTGGGAGGGAAAACCTACAATGAGCAGTTCTTC
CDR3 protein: CASQLGGKTYNEQFF

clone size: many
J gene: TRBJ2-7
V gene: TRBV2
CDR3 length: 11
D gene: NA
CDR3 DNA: TGTGCCAGCGGGACCTCCTACGAGCAGTACTTC
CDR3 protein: CASGTSYEQYF

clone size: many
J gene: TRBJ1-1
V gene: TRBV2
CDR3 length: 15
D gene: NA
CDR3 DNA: TGTGCCAGCAGTCCAATCGGGGGGTCGAACACTGAAGCTTTCTTT
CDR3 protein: CASSPIGGSNTEAFF

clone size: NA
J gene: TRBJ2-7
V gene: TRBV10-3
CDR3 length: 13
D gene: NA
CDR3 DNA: TGTGCCATCAGCGATGGACTGATGTACGAGCAGTACTTC
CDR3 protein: CAISDGLMYEQYF

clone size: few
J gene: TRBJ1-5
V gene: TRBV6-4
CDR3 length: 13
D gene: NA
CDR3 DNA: TGTGCCAGCAGTGAAGGCAGGGCTCAGCCCCAGCATTTT
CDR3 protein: CASSEGRAQPQHF

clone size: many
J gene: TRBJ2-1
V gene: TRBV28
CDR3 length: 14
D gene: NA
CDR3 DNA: TGTGCCAGCAGTTTAACAGGACCATACAATGAGCAGTTCTTC
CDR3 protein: CASSLTGPYNEQFF

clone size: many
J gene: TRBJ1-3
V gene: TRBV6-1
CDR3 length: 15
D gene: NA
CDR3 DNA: TGTGCCAGCAGCAATGCAGGGTACTCTGGAAACACCATATATTTT
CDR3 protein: CASSNAGYSGNTIYF

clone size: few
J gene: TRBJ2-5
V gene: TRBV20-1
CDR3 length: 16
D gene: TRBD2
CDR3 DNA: TGCAGTGCTAGAGACCCAAAACTAGCGATCCAAGAGACCCAGTACTTC
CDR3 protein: CSARDPKLAIQETQYF

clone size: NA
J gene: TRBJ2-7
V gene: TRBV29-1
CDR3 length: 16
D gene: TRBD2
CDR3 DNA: TGTGGCGTTGAAGGGGGGACTAGCGGGAAAGCGGGCGAGCAGTACTTC
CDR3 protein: CGVEGGTSGKAGEQYF

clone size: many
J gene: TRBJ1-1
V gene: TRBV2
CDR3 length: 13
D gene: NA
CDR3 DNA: TGTGCCAGCAGGTCGGACGAGGACACTGAAGCTTTCTTT
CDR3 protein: CASRSDEDTEAFF

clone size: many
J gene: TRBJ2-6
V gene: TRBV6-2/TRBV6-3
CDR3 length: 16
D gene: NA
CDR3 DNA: TGTGCCAGCAGTTCCGCAGGGGACTCTGGGGCCAACGTCCTGACTTTC
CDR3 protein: CASSSAGDSGANVLTF

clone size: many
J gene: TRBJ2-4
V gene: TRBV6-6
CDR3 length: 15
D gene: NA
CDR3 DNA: TGTGCCAGCAGTTACACCACAGGGGCCAAAAACATTCAGTACTTC
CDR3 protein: CASSYTTGAKNIQYF

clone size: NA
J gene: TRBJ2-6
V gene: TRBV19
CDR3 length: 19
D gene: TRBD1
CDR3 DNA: TGTGCCAGTAGCTTCCATTACCATCCAACAGGGGCTGGGGCCAACGTCCTGACTTTC
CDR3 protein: CASSFHYHPTGAGANVLTF

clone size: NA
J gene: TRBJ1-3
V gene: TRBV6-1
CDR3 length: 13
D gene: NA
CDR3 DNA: TGTGCCAGCATCAACAACTCTGGAAACACCATATATTTT
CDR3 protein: CASINNSGNTIYF

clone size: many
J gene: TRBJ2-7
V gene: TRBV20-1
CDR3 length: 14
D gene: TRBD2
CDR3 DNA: TGCAGTGCTAGAGACTTAGCGGGCCCCTACGAGCAGTACTTC
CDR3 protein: CSARDLAGPYEQYF

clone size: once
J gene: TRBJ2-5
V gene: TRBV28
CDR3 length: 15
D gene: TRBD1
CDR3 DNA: TGTGCCAGCAGTTTACAGGGGGCCGTAGATGAGACCCAGTACTTC
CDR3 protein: CASSLQGAVDETQYF

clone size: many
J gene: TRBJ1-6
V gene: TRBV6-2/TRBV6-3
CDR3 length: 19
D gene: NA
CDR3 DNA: TGTGCCAGCAGTTACTCGAGCCGGAAACAGAGCTCCTATAATTCACCCCTCCACTTT
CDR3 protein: CASSYSSRKQSSYNSPLHF

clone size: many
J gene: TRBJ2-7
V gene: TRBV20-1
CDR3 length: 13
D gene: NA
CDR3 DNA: TGCAGTGCCACGGAGCTCTCGATGGGCGAGCAGTACTTC
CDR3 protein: CSATELSMGEQYF